These 19 T cell receptor beta chains came from one sample sequenced in a study of cytomegalovirus exposure and HLA in healthy donors. The primer mix had 60 Vbeta and 13 Jbeta primers. Clones were read by immunoSEQ multiplex PCR, and TCRdb kept only the in-frame ones, dropping some. The sample lists approximately 170,000 clones; over 70% were seen once. Sequences were obtained from PBMCs. The source of these receptors is a female donor in good health and CMV-seronegative.

The chain combines TRBV19 with TRBJ1-2, with D maybe TRBD1 (5 bases). The germline V gene encodes CDR1 LNHDA and CDR2 SQIVND (reference sequence). Trimming took 8 bases from V and 2 from J, leaving 15 bases between them. This CDR3 is 14 amino acids long. The CDR3 DNA is TGTGCCAGTTCCCGGGACTTACCAAACTATGGCTACACCTTC. Protein: CASSRDLPNYGYTF.

The chain's CDR3 is CAWSVLGSGELFF. As DNA, the CDR3 is TGTGCCTGGAGTGTACTCGGGTCCGGGGAGCTGTTTTTT. V usage is TRBV30 and J usage is TRBJ2-2; D gene uncertain. Germline CDR1 reads GTSNPN; CDR2 reads SVGIG (reference sequence). The CDR3 sequence is 13 residues long. Between the trimmed V and J ends, which lost 0 bases and 6 bases, there was a span of 8 bases.

This clone was observed a single time. The chain joins TRBV18 to TRBJ1-1, with TRBD1 matching over 9 bases. Germline assignment: CDR1 KGHSH and CDR2 LQKENI. Trimming at V came to 2 bases and at J to 1 base, leaving 2 bases not matched to a gene. This CDR3 has 15 residues. The CDR3 spells CASSPRTGANTEAFF. CDR3 nucleotide sequence: TGTGCCAGCTCACCAAGGACAGGGGCGAACACTGAAGCTTTCTTT. Full variable domain (missing parts from reference TRBV18 and TRBJ1-1): NAGVMQNPRHLVRRRGQEARLRCSPMKGHSHVYWYRQLPEEGLKFMVYLQKENIIDESGMPKERFSAEFPKEGPSILRIQQVVRGDSAAYFCASSPRTGANTEAFFGQGTRLTVV.

The V call is TRBV7-9, the J call TRBJ2-2, with a tentative D call TRBD1 (6 bases). Germline CDR1 and CDR2: SEHNR and FQNEAQ (reference sequence). The CDR3 runs to 14 residues. Trimming pared 4 bases from V and 7 bases from J, leaving 13 bases between. CDR3 in amino acids: CASSWEQGVGELFF. The CDR3 DNA follows: TGTGCCAGCAGCTGGGAACAGGGCGTCGGGGAGCTGTTTTTT.

The chain has TRBV7-2 and TRBJ1-2; D is undetermined. V was cut by 5 bases and J by 7 bases, with 14 bases left in between. The CDR3 totals 13 residues. CDR1 and CDR2 from the germline V gene are SGHTA and FQGNSA. DNA for the CDR3: TGTGCCAGCAGCGAAACTCGGCGGGGTGGCTACACCTTC. As protein: CASSETRRGGYTF.

The chain has TRBV6-1 and TRBJ1-5, with no clear D. Germline V gene lookup returns CDR1 MNHNS and CDR2 SASEGT. V gave up 6 bases and J gave up 2 bases, with 14 bases separating them. This CDR3 comprises 15 residues. CDR3 sequence: CASSPGVDGNQPQHF. For the CDR3, the DNA is TGTGCCAGCAGCCCGGGTGTCGACGGCAATCAGCCCCAGCATTTT.

The V call is TRBV7-3, the J call TRBJ1-2, with TRBD1 matching 9 bases. CDR3 size: 16 residues. V gave up 5 bases and J gave up 1 base; unmatched junction bases: 8. Germline V gene sequence: CDR1 SGHTA, CDR2 FQGTGA. CDR3 nucleotide sequence: TGTGCCAGCAGCCTTAGGACAGGGGATCTTAACTATGGCTACACCTTC. This codes for CASSLRTGDLNYGYTF.

The chain combines TRBV4-1 with TRBJ2-2; 8 bases fit TRBD1. This CDR3 is built from 15 residues. J was trimmed by 5 bases and V by 2 bases; bases with no gene match: 4. Per germline, CDR1 MGHRA and CDR2 YSYEKL. The chain's CDR3 is CASSQMGQETGELFF. In DNA, the CDR3 is TGCGCCAGCAGCCAAATGGGACAGGAGACCGGGGAGCTGTTTTTT.

Only a few counts were recorded for this clone. The genes are TRBV5-1 and TRBJ1-4; a weak D match, TRBD1 (5 bases). From germline, CDR1 is SGHRS and CDR2 YFSETQ. V was cut by 4 bases and J by 0 bases, with 13 bases left in between. This CDR3 is built from 16 residues. CDR3 DNA sequence: TGCGCCAGCAGCACCCAGGGTCCGGCAACTAATGAAAAACTGTTTTTT. This translates into CASSTQGPATNEKLFF.

This sequence joins TRBV21-1 and TRBJ1-2. TRBV21-1 is shown as a pseudogene. There are 12 residues in the CDR3. The chain's CDR3 is CANPSDRRGYTF. The CDR3 nucleotides are TGTGCCAACCCGTCCGACCGGAGAGGCTACACCTTC.

The rearrangement links TRBV7-6 to TRBJ1-1; weak D call: TRBD1 (5 bases). V shed 1 base and J shed 5 bases, with 14 bases lying between them. Per the germline V gene, CDR1 is SGHVS and CDR2 is FNYEAQ. This CDR3 is built from 15 residues. The CDR3 here is CASSLDQGGETEAFF. For the CDR3, the DNA is TGTGCCAGCAGCTTAGACCAGGGTGGAGAGACTGAAGCTTTCTTT. Full variable domain (outside the CDR3, taken from reference TRBV7-6 and TRBJ1-1): GAGVSQSPRYKVTKRGQDVALRCDPISGHVSLYWYRQALGQGPEFLTYFNYEAQQDKSGLPNDRFSAERPEGSISTLTIQRTEQRDSAMYRCASSLDQGGETEAFFGQGTRLTVV.

The CDR3 is CASSSTVIYGYTF. The CDR3 nucleotides are TGTGCCAGCAGCTCGACTGTCATCTATGGCTACACCTTC. The genes are TRBV14 and TRBJ1-2; D is ambiguous. The length of the CDR3 is 13 residues. V lost 5 bases to trimming and J lost 4 bases, with 11 bases between them. CDR1 SGHDN and CDR2 FVKESK come from the germline V gene.

This clone was counted only a few times. The genes are TRBV7-3 and TRBJ2-3, with a possible D match to TRBD2 (6 bases). CDR1 SGHTA and CDR2 FQGTGA come from the germline V gene. V was cut by 4 bases and J by 2 bases, with 10 bases left in between. This CDR3 has 14 residues. CDR3 coding DNA: TGTGCCAGCAGCTCGGGACTCACCACAGATACGCAGTATTTT. Amino acid sequence: CASSSGLTTDTQYF.

This clone turned up a few times. V usage is TRBV6-6 and J usage is TRBJ2-7; 9 bases line up with TRBD1. V lost 6 bases to trimming and J lost 4 bases; unmatched junction nucleotides: 4. CDR1 is MNHNY and CDR2 is SVGAGI in the germline V gene (reference sequence). There are 13 residues in the CDR3. The CDR3 reads CASRVGQGYEQYF. As DNA, the CDR3 is TGTGCCAGCAGGGTGGGACAGGGATACGAGCAGTACTTC.

This clone has just a few counts. The V call is TRBV10-1, the J call TRBJ1-1; no definite D call. CDR1 is WNHNN and CDR2 is SYGVQD in the germline V gene (reference sequence). V was trimmed by 3 bases and J by 0 bases, leaving 5 bases between them. The CDR3 has 13 amino acids. The CDR3 spells CASSEDMNTEAFF. CDR3 coding DNA: TGCGCCAGCAGTGAAGACATGAACACTGAAGCTTTCTTT.

This clone was observed a handful of times. V usage is TRBV5-8 and J usage is TRBJ1-2; TRBD1 matches 10 bases. Trimming removed 3 bases from V and 4 bases from J; junction bases left unmatched: 9. Germline V lookup: CDR1 SGHTS, CDR2 YDEGEE. The CDR3 runs to 16 residues. The CDR3: CASSSDPRDRGYGYTF. The CDR3 DNA follows: TGTGCCAGCAGCTCGGATCCGCGGGACAGGGGCTATGGCTACACCTTC.

This clone was seen just once. The chain combines TRBV5-6 with TRBJ2-1, with 10 bases lining up with TRBD2. V gave up 5 bases and J gave up 4 bases; unmatched junction bases: 9. CDR3 size: 16 residues. Per the germline V gene, CDR1 is SGHDT and CDR2 is YYEEEE. CDR3 region: CASRPQAGGLYNEQFF. CDR3 DNA: TGTGCCAGCAGACCTCAAGCGGGGGGGCTTTACAATGAGCAGTTCTTC.

The CDR3 DNA is TGCGCCAGCAGCCAGATGGGACTAGCGGGAGGCCGGGTAACTGAGCAGTACTTC. It specifies CASSQMGLAGGRVTEQYF. V is TRBV4-1 and J is TRBJ2-7; 15 positions match TRBD2. With V trimmed by 3 bases and J by 7 bases, 13 bases remained unmatched. From germline, CDR1 is MGHRA and CDR2 YSYEKL. This CDR3 has 18 residues.

The rearrangement uses TRBV9 and TRBJ1-1; D may be TRBD1 (6 bases). V lost 3 bases, J lost 1 base, and 13 bases lay in between. This CDR3 comprises 15 residues. Germline V gene data show CDR1 as SGDLS and CDR2 as YYNGEE. The CDR3 spells CASSENIGGNTEAFF. In nucleotides, the CDR3 is TGTGCCAGCAGCGAAAACATAGGGGGGAACACTGAAGCTTTCTTT.